The entry below describes one T cell receptor (beta chain). The antigen is undetermined. The ends were cut back, 0 bases at V and 9 bases at J, with 21 bases in the middle. CDR1 and CDR2 (germline): DFQATT, SNEGSKA (reference sequence). The CDR3 contains 17 residues. Patients picked for sequencing had shown CD8+CD57+ cell expansion detected by flow cytometry. This entry is derived from a study of CD8+CD57+ T cells in acquired aplastic anemia. The study, taken as a whole, reports: Patients and controls shared twenty-nine CD8+ CDR3 sequences, highly expressed in patients.

TCR beta VDJ and CDR3 were profiled, and genomic DNA was the template. TCRdb reprocessed the reads via MiXCR and lists one record per CDR3 protein. The sample shows roughly 200,000 distinct CDR3 sequences, about 60% of them seen only once. This chain joins TRBV20-1 and TRBJ1-6, with D maybe TRBD1 (5 bases). Sequencing was done on a sample of sorted CD4+, CD8+, or CD8+CD57+ T cells (not recorded which) from PBMCs. The receptor's source is a human donor with aplastic anemia. In DNA, the CDR3 is TGCAGTGCTAGAGATTGGCAGTCCAGGGTTCAGCGTTCACCCCTCCACTTT. Translating it yields CSARDWQSRVQRSPLHF.